Listed here are 30 T cell receptor beta chains from one sample, sequenced in a study of cytomegalovirus exposure and HLA in healthy donors. A multiplex PCR was run with 60 Vbeta primers and 13 Jbeta primers. Assay: immunoSEQ multiplex PCR; the TCRdb copy retains only in-frame clones and omits some. The top ten clones hold roughly 2% of a sample with over 70,000 clones, around 84% of them seen once. What was sequenced was PBMCs. The receptors derive from a man aged 18-30 years in good health and CMV-seronegative.

The chain combines TRBV10-3 with TRBJ1-2; D gene unclear. This CDR3 region has 12 residues. V lost 4 bases to trimming and J lost 3 bases, with 6 bases between them. Germline V gives CDR1 ENHRY, CDR2 SYGVKD. The CDR3: CAISGSDYGYTF. The CDR3 region has the DNA TGTGCCATCAGTGGGTCCGACTATGGCTACACCTTC.

This clone was observed a handful of times. The V gene is TRBV2, the J gene TRBJ1-6, with 8 nucleotides matching TRBD1. V was clipped by 2 bases and J by 5 bases; unmatched bases: 5. CDR1 and CDR2 from the germline V gene are SNHLY and FYNNEI. The CDR3 is 16 amino acids. CDR3 sequence (DNA): TGTGCCAGCAGTGAAAGCACGACAGGGGATAATTCACCCCTCCACTTT. Translated: CASSESTTGDNSPLHF. The whole variable domain, filled in from reference TRBV2 and TRBJ1-6, reads EPEVTQTPSHQVTQMGQEVILRCVPISNHLYFYWYRQILGQKVEFLVSFYNNEISEKSEIFDDQFSVERPDGSNFTLKIRSTKLEDSAMYFCASSESTTGDNSPLHFGNGTRLTVT.

The chain recombines TRBV7-9 with TRBJ2-5, with TRBD1 identical over 7 bases. The CDR3 is made up of 16 amino acids. The germline gives CDR1 SEHNR, CDR2 FQNEAQ (reference sequence). Germline trimming cut 4 bases from V and 5 bases from J; bases unmatched to any gene: 13. The DNA for the CDR3 is TGTGCCAGCAGCTCCCGGGACAGTCTGGTGTTGGAGACCCAGTACTTC. Its protein is CASSSRDSLVLETQYF.

Worth noting for this clone: A read error may account for a junction end that differs from germline. CDR3 amino acids: CASSLDREDEQYF. The CDR3 region has the DNA TGTGCTAGCAGCCTGGACAGGGAGGACGAGCAGTACTTC. The V and J genes are TRBV7-7 and TRBJ2-7; TRBD1 aligns across 8 bases. The CDR3 consists of 13 residues. The V gene's germline CDR1 is SSHAT and CDR2 FNYEAQ (reference sequence).

V and J are TRBV18 and TRBJ2-4, with 9 bases aligning to TRBD1. From germline, CDR1 is KGHSH and CDR2 LQKENI. This CDR3 is 16 amino acids long. J gave up 2 bases and V 3 bases, and 5 bases lay outside the gene matches. The CDR3 sequence is CASSPQTGGTKNIQYF. For the CDR3, the DNA is TGTGCCAGCTCACCCCAGACAGGGGGTACCAAAAACATTCAGTACTTC.

V is TRBV6-6 and J is TRBJ1-6, with D perhaps matching TRBD1 (6 bases). The CDR3 consists of 15 residues. Germline CDR1 reads MNHNY; CDR2 reads SVGAGI (reference sequence). The V end lost 6 bases, the J end lost 5 bases, and 14 bases lay between the germline ends. The CDR3 is CASRSTGYDNSPLHF. For the CDR3, the DNA is TGTGCCAGCAGATCTACAGGGTACGATAATTCACCCCTCCACTTT.

The J gene is TRBJ1-5, the V gene TRBV18; tentative D call: TRBD1 (5 bases). Germline CDR1 KGHSH, CDR2 LQKENI. Deletions cut 2 bases from V and 1 base from J, with 12 bases between. The CDR3 is made up of 16 amino acids. The DNA of the CDR3 is TGTGCCAGCTCACCAGTGGCCCAGGGAAGCAATCAGCCCCAGCATTTT. It codes for CASSPVAQGSNQPQHF.

A single count supports this clone. The V and J genes are TRBV27 and TRBJ2-7; TRBD1 matches at 8 bases. The CDR3 length is 19 residues. The V gene end was trimmed by 0 bases and the J gene end by 3 bases; junction bases not matched to a gene: 16. In germline, CDR1 is MNHEY, CDR2 SMNVEV (reference sequence). CDR3 protein: CASSLSFPGGAAEGYEQYF. CDR3 DNA sequence: TGTGCCAGCAGTTTATCTTTCCCAGGGGGCGCGGCCGAGGGCTACGAGCAGTACTTC.

The CDR3 DNA follows: TGTGCCAGCAGCTGGGGCAGGGACAGAAGCTCTGGGGCCAACGTCCTGACTTTC. Translating it yields CASSWGRDRSSGANVLTF. The rearrangement links TRBV5-6 to TRBJ2-6; 7 positions agree with TRBD1. Germline V lookup: CDR1 SGHDT, CDR2 YYEEEE. This CDR3 contains 18 residues. V shed 3 bases, J shed 0 bases, and the junction held 9 bases outside the gene matches.

The chain couples TRBV18 to TRBJ1-2; 12 nucleotides agree with TRBD1. The ends lost 3 bases at V and 4 bases at J; junction bases unmatched: 9. CDR3 size: 17 residues. The V gene's germline CDR1 is KGHSH and CDR2 LQKENI. In DNA, the CDR3 is TGTGCCAGCTCACCGGCTCTACCGGGACAGGGGGCCTATGGCTACACCTTC. Amino acids: CASSPALPGQGAYGYTF.

The chain carries TRBV4-1 and TRBJ2-5, with a tentative D call TRBD2 (5 bases). The CDR3 sequence is 15 residues long. V was cut by 3 bases and J by 4 bases, with 15 bases left in between. Germline assignment: CDR1 MGHRA and CDR2 YSYEKL. DNA of the CDR3: TGCGCCAGCAGCCACCAACTAGTGACAAGAGAGACCCAGTACTTC. It is translated as CASSHQLVTRETQYF.

The J gene is TRBJ1-2, the V gene TRBV5-1; 8 nucleotides line up with TRBD1. Germline lookup yields CDR1 SGHRS and CDR2 YFSETQ. There are 14 residues in the CDR3. Trimming cost V 4 bases and J 7 bases; bases outside gene matches: 9. The CDR3 DNA is TGCGCCAGCAGCCCGGGACAGGAGGTTAGTGGCTACACCTTC. Its translation: CASSPGQEVSGYTF.

There are a few counts of this clone. Within the sample, other DNA sequences also encode this same CDR3. DNA of the CDR3: TGTGCCAGCAGTGGGCGGGGGACTGAAGCTTTCTTT. Its translation is CASSGRGTEAFF. The chain combines TRBV2 with TRBJ1-1, with a tentative D call TRBD1 (5 bases). V was pared by 4 bases and J by 5 bases, with 8 bases between. The CDR3 runs to 12 residues. Germline CDR1 SNHLY, CDR2 FYNNEI.

This clone was seen only once. The junction differs from germline at one of its ends, possibly a read error. The DNA for the CDR3 is TGTGCTAGCAGCTACGGACAGGGCCACGAGCAGTACTTC. This codes for CASSYGQGHEQYF. The chain links TRBV7-7 to TRBJ2-7, with 8 bases fitting TRBD1. Germline V CDR1 and CDR2: SSHAT, FNYEAQ (reference sequence). CDR3 length equals 13 residues.

This clone was seen more than once but under ten times. The chain employs TRBV5-4 and TRBJ2-7; D might be TRBD1 (5 bases). This CDR3 has 14 amino acids. V dropped 4 bases and J dropped 6 bases, with 17 bases sitting between them. In germline, CDR1 is SGHNT, CDR2 YYREEE (reference sequence). CDR3 coding DNA: TGTGCCAGCAGCGCCGAGGCAGGGCAGGCCGAGCAGTACTTC. Protein sequence: CASSAEAGQAEQYF.

The genes are TRBV5-6 and TRBJ1-2, with no clear D. V lost 1 base to trimming and J lost 4 bases, with 11 bases between them. Germline V gene lookup returns CDR1 SGHDT and CDR2 YYEEEE. CDR3 length: 14 amino acids. CDR3 nucleotide sequence: TGTGCCAGCAGCTTGAGACACCTTCTCTATGGCTACACCTTC. Translation gives CASSLRHLLYGYTF.

The rearrangement links TRBV19 to TRBJ1-1; D remains unclear. The ends were cut back, 1 base at V and 0 bases at J, with 9 bases in the middle. Germline V gene lookup returns CDR1 LNHDA and CDR2 SQIVND (reference sequence). The CDR3 spans 15 residues. The CDR3 loop is CASSIGASVNTEAFF. CDR3 nucleotide sequence: TGTGCCAGTAGTATAGGCGCCAGCGTGAACACTGAAGCTTTCTTT.

The V gene is TRBV18, the J gene TRBJ1-2; D perhaps matches TRBD1 (5 bases). Germline CDR1 reads KGHSH; CDR2 reads LQKENI. The CDR3 is 13 residues long. Trimming shortened V by 2 bases and J by 8 bases, and 12 bases separated the two germline ends. CDR3 sequence reads: CASSPGTDAGYTF. The CDR3 DNA sequence: TGTGCCAGCTCACCAGGGACTGATGCGGGCTACACCTTC. Full variable domain (missing parts from reference TRBV18 and TRBJ1-2): NAGVMQNPRHLVRRRGQEARLRCSPMKGHSHVYWYRQLPEEGLKFMVYLQKENIIDESGMPKERFSAEFPKEGPSILRIQQVVRGDSAAYFCASSPGTDAGYTFGSGTRLTVV.

On this clone: Other DNA sequences in this specimen translate into the identical CDR3. The CDR3 DNA reads as TGTGCCAGCAGCCAAGGGGGTGGACAGGGATACGCCCTTAGCAATCAGCCCCAGCATTTT. Translation: CASSQGGGQGYALSNQPQHF. V and J are TRBV4-2 and TRBJ1-5; 8 nucleotides align to TRBD1. The junction had 14 bases not matched to a gene; V was cut back by 1 base and J by 0 bases. Germline V gene lookup returns CDR1 LGHNA and CDR2 YNFKEQ. This CDR3 has 20 amino acids.

This chain links TRBV5-1 with TRBJ2-4, with a possible D match to TRBD1 (5 bases). V shed 4 bases and J shed 0 bases, with 23 bases lying between them. The CDR3 covers 19 residues. The germline V gene encodes CDR1 SGHRS and CDR2 YFSETQ. CDR3 protein: CASSVTPVTESLAKNIQYF. DNA for the CDR3: TGCGCCAGCAGCGTCACGCCCGTGACAGAAAGCCTAGCCAAAAACATTCAGTACTTC.

The genes are TRBV19 and TRBJ1-3; D not resolved. Germline V gene data show CDR1 as LNHDA and CDR2 as SQIVND (reference sequence). There are 17 residues in the CDR3. The germline V and J ends were trimmed by 3 bases and 0 bases, with 15 bases remaining between them. In nucleotides, the CDR3 is TGTGCCAGTAGTATTCGTTTTACTTGGAGCTCTGGAAACACCATATATTTT. Encoded protein: CASSIRFTWSSGNTIYF.

The chain carries TRBV15 and TRBJ2-2, with 10 nucleotides matching TRBD2. The CDR3 extends over 18 amino acids. Germline V lookup: CDR1 LNHNV, CDR2 YYDKDF (reference sequence). V lost 0 bases to trimming and J lost 4 bases; unmatched junction nucleotides: 8. This CDR3 is CATSRDGQGLARTGELFF. CDR3 DNA: TGTGCCACCAGCAGAGATGGCCAGGGACTAGCGCGCACCGGGGAGCTGTTTTTT.

The chain joins TRBV7-6 to TRBJ2-3; the match to TRBD2 covers 11 bases. Germline CDR1 is SGHVS and CDR2 is FNYEAQ. V trimming: 2 bases; J trimming: 0 bases; junction bases outside the gene matches: 7. This CDR3 has 18 amino acids. As DNA, the CDR3 is TGTGCCAGCAGCTTACGACTAGCGGGAACAACTAGCACAGATACGCAGTATTTT. Its translation is CASSLRLAGTTSTDTQYF. Complete variable domain (other parts from reference TRBV7-6 and TRBJ2-3): GAGVSQSPRYKVTKRGQDVALRCDPISGHVSLYWYRQALGQGPEFLTYFNYEAQQDKSGLPNDRFSAERPEGSISTLTIQRTEQRDSAMYRCASSLRLAGTTSTDTQYFGPGTRLTVL.

The chain employs TRBV6-6 and TRBJ2-1; D unresolved. The CDR3 sequence is 15 residues long. The V gene's germline CDR1 is MNHNY and CDR2 SVGAGI (reference sequence). Deletions cut 4 bases from V and 4 bases from J, with 14 bases between. The CDR3 DNA reads as TGTGCCAGCAGTTTGATCGACCCGAGGTACAATGAGCAGTTCTTC. Translation gives CASSLIDPRYNEQFF.

This rearrangement joins TRBV27 to TRBJ2-7; D gene uncertain. Germline CDR1 and CDR2: MNHEY and SMNVEV (reference sequence). Trimming took 8 bases from V and 6 from J, leaving 11 bases between them. The length of the CDR3 is 11 residues. CDR3 bases: TGTGCCAGCGGTCCGGTCCGCGAGCAGTACTTC. As protein: CASGPVREQYF.

The V call is TRBV6-1, the J call TRBJ1-6; maybe TRBD1 (5 bases). This CDR3 spans 15 amino acids. Germline CDR1 and CDR2: MNHNS and SASEGT. Trimming removed 7 bases from V and 3 bases from J, with 13 bases in between. CDR3 protein: CASTNSDSYNSPLHF. The CDR3 DNA is TGTGCCAGCACCAATTCTGACAGCTATAATTCACCCCTCCACTTT.

The genes are TRBV7-9 and TRBJ2-7, with 7 bases lining up with TRBD1. From germline, CDR1 is SEHNR and CDR2 FQNEAQ (reference sequence). V shed 7 bases and J 4 bases; nucleotides not matched to a gene: 13. The CDR3 has 15 residues. DNA of the CDR3: TGTGCCAGCATCCTAGGCGACAGGGCCCCTTACGAGCAGTACTTC. Its protein is CASILGDRAPYEQYF.

The J gene is TRBJ2-5, the V gene TRBV5-6; D is possibly TRBD1 (7 bases). V was trimmed by 0 bases and J by 5 bases, leaving 17 bases between them. CDR3 length: 16 residues. Germline loops: CDR1 SGHDT, CDR2 YYEEEE. The CDR3 reads CASSLAADRAGETQYF. CDR3 DNA sequence: TGTGCCAGCAGCTTGGCCGCAGACAGGGCGGGGGAGACCCAGTACTTC.

There are a few counts of this clone. V and J are TRBV6-5 and TRBJ1-5; no reliable D call. CDR1 MNHEY and CDR2 SVGAGI come from the germline V gene. With 5 bases removed from V and 0 bases from J, the gap between germline ends came to 11 bases. This CDR3 has 15 residues. CDR3 sequence (DNA): TGTGCCAGCAGTCCCCTCACCGGTAGCAATCAGCCCCAGCATTTT. Protein product: CASSPLTGSNQPQHF.

The CDR3, as DNA: TGTGCCAGCAAGAGGGGCCACAGGGACACTGAAGCTTTCTTT. Amino acid sequence: CASKRGHRDTEAFF. This chain connects TRBV6-1 to TRBJ1-1; D may be TRBD1 (6 bases). With 7 bases removed from V and 3 bases from J, the gap between germline ends came to 15 bases. Germline lookup yields CDR1 MNHNS and CDR2 SASEGT. This CDR3 spans 14 amino acids.